The sequence of this T cell receptor beta chain was determined in a study of radiation and T cells in renal cell carcinoma. Study at large: Nephrectomy followed 15 Gy stereotactic body radiation by 4 weeks.

Method: immunoSEQ multiplex PCR; TCRdb's copy keeps in-frame clones and lacks some. The sample has tens of thousands of clones; 70% to 80% are singletons. The V gene end was trimmed by 9 bases and the J gene end by 6 bases; junction bases not matched to a gene: 9. CDR3 length: 14 amino acids. Germline V gives CDR1 SGHTA, CDR2 FQGNSA. The time point here: blood 2 weeks post-SBRT. The treatment denotes: 15 Gy SBRT to primary tumor, nephrectomy 4 weeks later. Blood was sampled at baseline, 2 weeks and 4 weeks after SBRT. The patient's renal cell carcinoma had clear cell pathology. With regard to this clone: Its antigen is as yet unknown.

Study-wide results and caveats: Top tumor clonotypes rose in blood 2 weeks post-radiation, then contracted.

The sequencing used blood, collected from a patient whose treatment included radiotherapy and nephrectomy. The chain has TRBV7-2 and TRBJ2-1; 9 bases are shared with TRBD2. The sequence was collected from a man aged 60 to 75 with renal cell carcinoma. The CDR3 loop reads CASRASGAFNEQFF. CDR3 nucleotides: TGTGCCAGTCGGGCTAGCGGGGCCTTCAATGAGCAGTTCTTC.